This entry describes one T cell receptor beta chain. Its antigen is not known. Though nominally healthy at sampling, donors likely had unrecorded immune exposures. The entry originates in a study of cytomegalovirus exposure and HLA in healthy donors. Study-level results: In a later analysis, HLA-C alleles had the fewest associated TCRs, DRB1 alleles the most. Some V segments could not be told apart, so they were left out, TRBV6-2 and TRBV6-3 among them.

The PCR was carried out with 60 Vbeta primers and 13 Jbeta primers. TCRdb's table, derived via immunoSEQ multiplex PCR, lists solely in-frame clones and lacks some. The table includes just over 150,000 clones, approximately 82% detected once. The V and J ends lost 5 bases and 2 bases respectively, with 14 bases between them. The CDR3 consists of 15 residues. Germline loops: CDR1 SGHRS, CDR2 YFSETQ. This sequence was found in a woman aged 45-60 years in good health and CMV-seropositive. The gene calls are TRBV5-1 and TRBJ1-3, with D unclear. Specimen: PBMCs. The CDR3, as DNA: TGCGCCAGCAGGCCGAGCGAATCTCCTGGAAACACCATATATTTT. Its translation is CASRPSESPGNTIYF. Filled out from reference TRBV5-1 and TRBJ1-3, the complete variable domain reads KAGVTQTPRYLIKTRGQQVTLSCSPISGHRSVSWYQQTPGQGLQFLFEYFSETQRNKGNFPGRFSGRQFSNSRSEMNVSTLELGDSALYLCASRPSESPGNTIYFGEGSWLTVV.